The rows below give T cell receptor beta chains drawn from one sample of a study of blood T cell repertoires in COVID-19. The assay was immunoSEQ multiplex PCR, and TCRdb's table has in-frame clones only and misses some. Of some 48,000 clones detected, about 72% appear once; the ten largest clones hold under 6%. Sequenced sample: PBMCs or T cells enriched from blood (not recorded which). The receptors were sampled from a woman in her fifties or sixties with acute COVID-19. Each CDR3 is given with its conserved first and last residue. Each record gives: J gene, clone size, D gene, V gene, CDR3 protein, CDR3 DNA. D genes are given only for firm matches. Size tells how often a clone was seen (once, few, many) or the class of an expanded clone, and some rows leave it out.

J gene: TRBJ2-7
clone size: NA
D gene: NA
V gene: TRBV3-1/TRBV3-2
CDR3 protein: CASSQDWEAGEQYF
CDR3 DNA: TGTGCCAGCAGCCAAGATTGGGAGGCCGGAGAGCAGTACTTC

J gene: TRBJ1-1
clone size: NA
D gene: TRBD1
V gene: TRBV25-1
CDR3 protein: CASRDRRGTEAFF
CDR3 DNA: TGTGCCAGCAGGGACAGGAGGGGTACTGAAGCTTTCTTT

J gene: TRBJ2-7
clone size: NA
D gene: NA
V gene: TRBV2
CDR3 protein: CASSALREQYF
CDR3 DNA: TGTGCCAGCAGTGCCCTCCGGGAGCAGTACTTC

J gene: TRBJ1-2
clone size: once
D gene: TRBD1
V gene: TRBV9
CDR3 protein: CASSVRWDSFSPDGYTF
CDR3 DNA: TGTGCCAGCAGCGTAAGATGGGACAGCTTCTCTCCTGATGGCTACACCTTC

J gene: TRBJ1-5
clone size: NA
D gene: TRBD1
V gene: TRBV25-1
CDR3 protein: CASSAQTGGNQPQHF
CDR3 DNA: TGTGCCAGCAGTGCACAGACAGGGGGCAATCAGCCCCAGCATTTT

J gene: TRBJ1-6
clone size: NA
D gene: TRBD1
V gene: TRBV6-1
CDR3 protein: CASSESGGAGNSPLHF
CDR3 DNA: TGTGCCAGCAGTGAATCAGGGGGCGCAGGTAATTCACCCCTCCACTTT

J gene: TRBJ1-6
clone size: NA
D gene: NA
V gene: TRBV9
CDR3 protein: CASSGGPRSYNSPLHF
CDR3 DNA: TGTGCCAGCAGCGGGGGGCCTCGCTCCTATAATTCACCCCTCCACTTT

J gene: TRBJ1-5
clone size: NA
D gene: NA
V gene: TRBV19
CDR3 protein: CASTTRMRGADQPQHF
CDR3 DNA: TGTGCCAGTACCACCCGGATGCGGGGGGCCGATCAGCCCCAGCATTTT

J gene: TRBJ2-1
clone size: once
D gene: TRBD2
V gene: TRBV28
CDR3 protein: CASISSGNEQFF
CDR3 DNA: TGTGCCAGCATATCTAGCGGCAATGAGCAGTTCTTC

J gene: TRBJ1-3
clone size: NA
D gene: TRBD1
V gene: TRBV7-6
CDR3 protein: CASSNSQGAGNTIYF
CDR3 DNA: TGTGCCAGCAGCAATTCACAGGGGGCTGGAAACACCATATATTTT

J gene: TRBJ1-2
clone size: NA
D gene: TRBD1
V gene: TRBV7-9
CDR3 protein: CASSLGTGVPLGGYTF
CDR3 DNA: TGTGCCAGCAGCTTAGGGACAGGTGTACCCTTGGGCGGCTACACCTTC

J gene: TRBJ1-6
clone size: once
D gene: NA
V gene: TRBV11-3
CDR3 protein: CASSEGQNSPLHF
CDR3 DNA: TGTGCCAGCAGCGAAGGACAGAATTCACCCCTCCACTTT

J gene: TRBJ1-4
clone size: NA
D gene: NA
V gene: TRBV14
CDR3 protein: CASSQGTGGKLFF
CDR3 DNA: TGTGCCAGCAGCCAAGGGACGGGGGGAAAACTGTTTTTT

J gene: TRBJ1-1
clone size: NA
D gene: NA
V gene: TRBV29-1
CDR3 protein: CSVKRGGNTEAFF
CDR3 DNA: TGCAGCGTTAAAAGGGGGGGGAACACTGAAGCTTTCTTT

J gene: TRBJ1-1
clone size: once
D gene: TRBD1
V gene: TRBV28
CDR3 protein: CASSLRKGARTEAFF
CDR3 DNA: TGTGCCAGCAGTTTAAGGAAGGGGGCGCGGACTGAAGCTTTCTTT

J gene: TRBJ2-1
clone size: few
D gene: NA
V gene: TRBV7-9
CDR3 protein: CASSLSDYNEQFF
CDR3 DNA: TGTGCCAGCAGCTTAAGCGATTACAATGAGCAGTTCTTC